A selection of T cell receptor beta chains follows, all from one sample in a study of cytotoxic CD8 clonotypes in ibrutinib-treated CLL. Sequenced by immunoSEQ multiplex PCR; TCRdb stores in-frame clones only, minus some. The profile shows some 85,000 clones, roughly four fifths of them singletons. Material: PBMCs, obtained after 24 months of ibrutinib treatment. Receptors originate from a human donor with chronic lymphocytic leukemia. Each CDR3 is given with its conserved first and last residue. Each record gives: J gene, clone size, D gene, V gene, CDR3 protein, CDR3 DNA. A D gene is named only where the DNA matches it firmly. Some rows have no size entry. The others give once, few or many, or a class for an expanded clone.

TRBJ1-2,.,TRBD1,TRBV6-5,CASSYSGTGDYGYTF,TGTGCCAGCAGTTACTCCGGGACAGGGGACTATGGCTACACCTTC
TRBJ1-2,.,.,TRBV18,CASSPPRARRSGNYGYTF,TGTGCCAGCTCACCACCGAGGGCAAGGAGGTCGGGTAACTATGGCTACACCTTC
TRBJ2-2,.,TRBD1,TRBV6-1,CASSNRDRVIGELFF,TGTGCCAGCAGTAACCGGGACAGGGTGATCGGGGAGCTGTTTTTT
TRBJ1-1,.,.,TRBV7-8,CASSLVVSEAFF,TGTGCCAGCAGCTTAGTGGTTTCTGAAGCTTTCTTT
TRBJ1-3,once,.,TRBV5-4,CASSLVGVGTIYF,TGTGCCAGCAGCTTGGTGGGGGTCGGGACCATATATTTT
TRBJ2-2,.,.,TRBV14,CAIRRIPEGNTGELFF,TGTGCCATAAGACGGATCCCCGAGGGGAACACCGGGGAGCTGTTTTTT
TRBJ1-6,.,.,TRBV2,CASTPGPINSPLHF,TGTGCCAGCACCCCGGGACCGATAAATTCACCCCTCCACTTT
TRBJ2-5,once,TRBD1,TRBV7-3,CASSPGDRVETQYF,TGTGCCAGCAGTCCGGGGGACAGGGTAGAGACCCAGTACTTC
TRBJ2-7,.,.,TRBV28,CASRSGGSSYEQYF,TGTGCCAGCAGATCAGGGGGGAGCTCCTACGAGCAGTACTTC
TRBJ1-1,.,.,TRBV27,CASPGAGRMNTEAFF,TGTGCCAGCCCTGGGGCAGGCAGAATGAACACTGAAGCTTTCTTT
TRBJ2-3,.,.,TRBV4-2,CASSQEGSGGRPLHTDTQYF,TGTGCCAGCAGCCAAGAAGGAAGTGGCGGGCGCCCGCTTCACACAGATACGCAGTATTTT
TRBJ1-1,.,TRBD1,TRBV5-1,CASSVGQGAGTEAFF,TGCGCCAGCAGCGTAGGACAGGGGGCAGGCACTGAAGCTTTCTTT
TRBJ2-3,.,.,TRBV9,CASSGAPGTDTQYF,TGTGCCAGCAGCGGCGCTCCTGGCACAGATACGCAGTATTTT
TRBJ2-5,.,TRBD2,TRBV30,CACGRAASATQYF,TGTGCCTGCGGGAGGGCGGCTAGCGCGACCCAGTACTTC
TRBJ2-7,.,.,TRBV5-1,CASSLPANPYEQYF,TGCGCCAGCAGCTTGCCAGCGAACCCTTACGAGCAGTACTTC
TRBJ2-7,.,.,TRBV2,CASSRVGGTRYEQYF,TGTGCCAGCAGCCGAGTTGGGGGGACACGATACGAGCAGTACTTC